One and the same sample provided the 8 T cell receptor beta chains below, sequenced in a study of cytomegalovirus exposure and HLA in healthy donors. Libraries were prepared by immunoSEQ multiplex PCR; TCRdb keeps only in-frame clonotypes and omits some of them. This sample has 95,000 to 150,000 clones, with around 96% found just once. What was sequenced was PBMCs. These receptors were obtained from a man aged 18 to 30 in good health and CMV-seronegative.

The chain combines TRBV13 with TRBJ1-5; a possible D gene is TRBD1 (5 bases). This CDR3 comprises 15 residues. V gave up 6 bases and J gave up 1 base, with 13 bases separating them. Germline V gene data show CDR1 as PRHDT and CDR2 as FYEKMQ (reference sequence). The CDR3 region is CASSIGGLSNQPQHF. CDR3 in DNA: TGTGCCAGCAGTATCGGGGGATTGAGCAATCAGCCCCAGCATTTT.

This sequence joins TRBV20-1 and TRBJ2-1, with 8 bases that match TRBD2. V dropped 4 bases and J dropped 16; count of bases not matched to a gene: 9. This CDR3 has 11 residues. Germline CDR1 is DFQATT and CDR2 is SNEGSKA (reference sequence). CDR3 loop: CSANPGLGFFF. CDR3 coding DNA: TGCAGTGCTAATCCGGGACTAGGTTTCTTCTTC.

This clone showed up just once. Germline is not matched at one junction end, which may reflect a read error. The chain combines TRBV5-1 with TRBJ2-1; D is unclear. This CDR3 is built from 16 residues. Germline V gene sequence: CDR1 SGHRS, CDR2 YFSETQ. This CDR3 is CASSSPGSGRDKEQFF. CDR3 DNA sequence: TGCGCCAGCAGCTCCCCCGGAAGTGGGCGCGACAAGGAGCAGTTCTTC.

The chain carries TRBV7-3 and TRBJ2-2; D perhaps matches TRBD1 (5 bases). Trimming pared 1 base from V and 1 base from J, leaving 10 bases between. This CDR3 spans 16 amino acids. Germline CDR1 SGHTA, CDR2 FQGTGA. This chain's CDR3 is CASSLKGQQNTGELFF. CDR3 sequence (DNA): TGTGCCAGCAGCTTAAAGGGGCAGCAGAACACCGGGGAGCTGTTTTTT.

The genes are TRBV6-5 and TRBJ2-1; D ambiguous. CDR1 and CDR2 from the germline V gene are MNHEY and SVGAGI. V was trimmed by 9 bases and J by 0 bases, leaving 12 bases between them. This CDR3 is built from 14 residues. The CDR3 protein is CASYPRSSYNEQFF. CDR3 DNA sequence: TGTGCCAGTTACCCAAGGAGCTCCTACAATGAGCAGTTCTTC.

This sequence joins TRBV19 and TRBJ1-1; 9 positions agree with TRBD1. CDR1 is LNHDA and CDR2 is SQIVND in the germline V gene (reference sequence). J lost 6 bases, V lost 5 bases, and 13 bases had no gene match. The CDR3 sequence is 16 residues long. The DNA for the CDR3 is TGTGCCAGTAGTGTTAACCGGGACAGGGTAGGGCCTGAAGCTTTCTTT. This sequence encodes CASSVNRDRVGPEAFF.

The chain uses TRBV7-2 and TRBJ2-5; D ambiguous. The germline V gene has CDR1 SGHTA and CDR2 FQGNSA. The CDR3 runs to 16 residues. The germline V and J ends were trimmed by 5 bases and 3 bases, with 19 bases remaining between them. CDR3 sequence (DNA): TGTGCCAGCAGCCGTCCCCCTCTAGACCAGAAAGAGACCCAGTACTTC. Its translation is CASSRPPLDQKETQYF.

The chain combines TRBV13 with TRBJ2-2; a possible D gene is TRBD2 (5 bases). V dropped 3 bases and J dropped 1 base, with 9 bases sitting between them. The CDR3 consists of 15 residues. Germline V lookup: CDR1 PRHDT, CDR2 FYEKMQ (reference sequence). The CDR3 reads CASSLERRNTGELFF. As DNA, the CDR3 is TGTGCCAGCAGCTTGGAGCGGCGGAACACCGGGGAGCTGTTTTTT.